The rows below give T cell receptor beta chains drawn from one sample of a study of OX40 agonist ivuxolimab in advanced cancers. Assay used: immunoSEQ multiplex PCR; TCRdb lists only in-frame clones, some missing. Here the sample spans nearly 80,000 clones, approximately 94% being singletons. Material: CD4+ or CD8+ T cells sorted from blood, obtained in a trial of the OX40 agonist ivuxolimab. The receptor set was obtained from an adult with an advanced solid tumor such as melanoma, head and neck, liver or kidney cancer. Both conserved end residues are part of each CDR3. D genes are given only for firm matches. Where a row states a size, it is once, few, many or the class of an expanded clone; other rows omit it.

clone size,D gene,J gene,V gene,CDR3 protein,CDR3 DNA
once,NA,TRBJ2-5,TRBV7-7,CASSLKGRETQYF,TGTGCCAGCAGCTTAAAAGGCCGGGAGACCCAGTACTTC
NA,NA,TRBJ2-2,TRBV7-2,CASSWGNTGELFF,TGTGCCAGCAGCTGGGGCAACACCGGGGAGCTGTTTTTT
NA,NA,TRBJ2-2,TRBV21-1,CASSQRKGNTGELFF,TGTGCCAGCAGCCAGAGGAAAGGGAACACCGGGGAGCTGTTTTTT
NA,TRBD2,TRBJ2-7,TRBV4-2,CASSQEGLSYEQYF,TGTGCCAGCAGCCAAGAGGGACTATCCTACGAGCAGTACTTC
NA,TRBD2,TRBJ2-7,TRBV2,CASRGATELAGLIYEQYF,TGTGCCAGCAGGGGAGCGACTGAACTAGCGGGGCTTATCTACGAGCAGTACTTC
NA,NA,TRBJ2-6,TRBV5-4,CASSPARRPTSSGANVLTF,TGTGCCAGCAGCCCTGCCCGAAGACCGACGAGCTCTGGGGCCAACGTCCTGACTTTC
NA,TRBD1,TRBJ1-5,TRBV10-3,CAISDQDRGQPQHF,TGTGCCATCAGTGACCAGGACAGGGGCCAGCCCCAGCATTTT
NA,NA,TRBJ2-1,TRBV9,CASSVDDLRGYNEQFF,TGTGCCAGCAGCGTAGACGACTTACGGGGGTACAATGAGCAGTTCTTC
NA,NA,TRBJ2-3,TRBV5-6,CASSFGQVSTDTQYF,TGTGCCAGCAGCTTTGGGCAGGTCAGCACAGATACGCAGTATTTT
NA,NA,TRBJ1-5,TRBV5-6,CASSLAGNSNQPQHF,TGTGCCAGCAGCTTGGCCGGGAATAGCAATCAGCCCCAGCATTTT
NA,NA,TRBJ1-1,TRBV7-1,CASSVHRDGAFF,TGTGCCAGCAGCGTCCACAGGGATGGAGCTTTCTTT
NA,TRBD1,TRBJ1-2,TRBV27,CASSYTGTGNYGYTF,TGTGCCAGCAGTTACACCGGGACAGGGAACTATGGCTACACCTTC
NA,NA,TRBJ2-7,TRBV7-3,CASSPSGDYEQYF,TGTGCCAGCAGCCCCTCCGGGGACTACGAGCAGTACTTC
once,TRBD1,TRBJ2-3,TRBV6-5,CASSYAGQGSDTQYF,TGTGCCAGCAGTTACGCGGGACAGGGGTCAGATACGCAGTATTTT
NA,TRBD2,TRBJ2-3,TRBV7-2,CASSPLAGGWADTQYF,TGTGCCAGCAGCCCACTAGCGGGAGGGTGGGCAGATACGCAGTATTTT
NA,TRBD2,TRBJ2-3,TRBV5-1,CASRGGGAGADTQYF,TGCGCCAGCAGAGGCGGGGGGGCCGGGGCAGATACGCAGTATTTT
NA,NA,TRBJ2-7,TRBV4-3,CASSQDRAASYEQYF,TGCGCCAGCAGCCAAGATCGGGCAGCCTCCTACGAGCAGTACTTC
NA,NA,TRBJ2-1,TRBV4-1,CASTAGTYDDEQFF,TGCGCCAGCACCGCAGGGACCTACGATGATGAGCAGTTCTTC
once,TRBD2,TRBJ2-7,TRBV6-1,CASSELAGGPGTYEQYF,TGTGCCAGCAGTGAACTAGCGGGAGGGCCAGGTACCTACGAGCAGTACTTC
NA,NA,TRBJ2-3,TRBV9,CASSGVGTPTDTQYF,TGTGCCAGCAGCGGTGTGGGGACCCCCACAGATACGCAGTATTTT
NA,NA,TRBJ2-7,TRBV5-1,CASSLAGREQYF,TGCGCCAGCAGCTTGGCCGGGCGGGAGCAGTACTTC
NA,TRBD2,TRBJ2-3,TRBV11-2,CASSSRLAGTDTQYF,TGTGCCAGCAGCTCCCGACTAGCCGGCACAGATACGCAGTATTTT
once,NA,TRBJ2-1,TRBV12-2,CASRTTSGSGYEQFF,TGTGCAAGTCGCACTACTAGCGGGAGTGGGTATGAGCAGTTCTTC
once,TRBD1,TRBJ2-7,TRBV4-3,CASSQDLGTVPYEQYF,TGCGCCAGCAGCCAAGATTTGGGGACAGTGCCCTACGAGCAGTACTTC
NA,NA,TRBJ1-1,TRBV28,CASSLCKNHGHSNTEAFF,TGTGCCAGCAGTTTATGTAAGAACCATGGGCACTCGAACACTGAAGCTTTCTTT
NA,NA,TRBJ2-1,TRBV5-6,CASREEQWGYNEQFF,TGTGCCAGCAGAGAGGAGCAGTGGGGGTACAATGAGCAGTTCTTC
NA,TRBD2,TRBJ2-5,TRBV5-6,CASSYVAGGTQETQYF,TGTGCCAGCAGCTACGTAGCGGGAGGGACCCAAGAGACCCAGTACTTC
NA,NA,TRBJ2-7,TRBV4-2,CASSLSGTGGYEQYF,TGTGCCAGCAGTCTATCGGGTACAGGAGGGTACGAGCAGTACTTC
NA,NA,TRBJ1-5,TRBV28,CASSPTKGNQPQHF,TGTGCCAGCAGTCCAACAAAGGGGAATCAGCCCCAGCATTTT
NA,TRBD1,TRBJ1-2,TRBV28,CASSLPWTGYGYTF,TGTGCCAGCAGTTTACCCTGGACAGGGTATGGCTACACCTTC
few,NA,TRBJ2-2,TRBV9,CASSPGQGETGELFF,TGTGCCAGCAGTCCCGGGCAGGGAGAGACCGGGGAGCTGTTTTTT
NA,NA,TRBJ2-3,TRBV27,CASSRSTGDTQYF,TGTGCCAGCAGTAGGTCCACTGGAGATACGCAGTATTTT
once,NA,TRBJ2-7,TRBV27,CASGNSLSYEQYF,TGTGCCAGCGGGAATTCGCTCTCCTACGAGCAGTACTTC
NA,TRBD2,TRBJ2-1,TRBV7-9,CASSFAPGLAGAEQFF,TGTGCCAGCAGCTTTGCCCCGGGACTAGCTGGAGCTGAGCAGTTCTTC
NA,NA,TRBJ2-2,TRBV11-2,CASSPNFRPGELFF,TGTGCCAGCAGCCCCAACTTTAGGCCCGGGGAGCTGTTTTTT
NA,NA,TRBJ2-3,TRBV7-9,CASSPRPSLQLNTQYF,TGTGCCAGCAGCCCTCGCCCTTCGCTCCAGCTCAATACGCAGTATTTT
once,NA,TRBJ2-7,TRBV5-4,CASSLGPRPTYEQYF,TGTGCCAGCAGCTTGGGCCCGAGACCTACCTACGAGCAGTACTTC
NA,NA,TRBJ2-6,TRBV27,CASSPLRVTGANVLTF,TGTGCCAGCAGTCCCCTAAGGGTAACTGGGGCCAACGTCCTGACTTTC
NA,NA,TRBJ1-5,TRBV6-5,CASRPTVYQPQHF,TGTGCCAGCAGGCCCACAGTGTATCAGCCCCAGCATTTT
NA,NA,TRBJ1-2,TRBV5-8,CASSLVGLRGF,TGTGCCAGCAGCTTGGTTGGTCTTCGAGGATTC
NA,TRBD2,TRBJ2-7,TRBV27,CASSLSGLAGHYEQYF,TGTGCCAGCAGTTTATCTGGTCTAGCGGGCCACTACGAGCAGTACTTC
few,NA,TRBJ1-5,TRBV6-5,CASSYSGESNQPQHF,TGTGCCAGCAGTTACTCAGGGGAGAGCAATCAGCCCCAGCATTTT
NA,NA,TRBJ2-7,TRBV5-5,CASSSPSSYEQYF,TGTGCCAGCAGCTCCCCAAGCTCCTACGAGCAGTACTTC
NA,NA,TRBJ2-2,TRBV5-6,CASSLANTGELFF,TGTGCCAGCAGCTTGGCGAACACCGGGGAGCTGTTTTTT
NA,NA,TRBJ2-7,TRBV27,CASSITAGASYEQYF,TGTGCCAGCAGTATTACTGCAGGGGCCTCCTACGAGCAGTACTTC
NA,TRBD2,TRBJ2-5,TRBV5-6,CASSLRLAGGSQETQYF,TGTGCCAGCAGCCTACGACTAGCGGGAGGTTCCCAAGAGACCCAGTACTTC
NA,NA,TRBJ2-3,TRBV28,CASSLREYTDTQYF,TGTGCCAGCAGTTTGCGTGAGTACACAGATACGCAGTATTTT
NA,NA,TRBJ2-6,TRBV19,CASKSSGAGANVLTF,TGTGCCAGTAAGAGTTCAGGGGCCGGGGCCAACGTCCTGACTTTC